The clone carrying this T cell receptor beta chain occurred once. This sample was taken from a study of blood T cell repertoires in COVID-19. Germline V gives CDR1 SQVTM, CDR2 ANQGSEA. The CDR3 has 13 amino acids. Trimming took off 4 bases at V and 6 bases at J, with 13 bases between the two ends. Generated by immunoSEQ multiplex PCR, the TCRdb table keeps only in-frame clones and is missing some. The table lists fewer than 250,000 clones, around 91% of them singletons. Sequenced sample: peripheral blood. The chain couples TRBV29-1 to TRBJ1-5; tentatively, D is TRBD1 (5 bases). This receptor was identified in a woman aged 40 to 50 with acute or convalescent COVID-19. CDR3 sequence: CSVASPGIQPQHF. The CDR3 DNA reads TGCAGCGTTGCATCGCCAGGGATTCAGCCCCAGCATTTT.